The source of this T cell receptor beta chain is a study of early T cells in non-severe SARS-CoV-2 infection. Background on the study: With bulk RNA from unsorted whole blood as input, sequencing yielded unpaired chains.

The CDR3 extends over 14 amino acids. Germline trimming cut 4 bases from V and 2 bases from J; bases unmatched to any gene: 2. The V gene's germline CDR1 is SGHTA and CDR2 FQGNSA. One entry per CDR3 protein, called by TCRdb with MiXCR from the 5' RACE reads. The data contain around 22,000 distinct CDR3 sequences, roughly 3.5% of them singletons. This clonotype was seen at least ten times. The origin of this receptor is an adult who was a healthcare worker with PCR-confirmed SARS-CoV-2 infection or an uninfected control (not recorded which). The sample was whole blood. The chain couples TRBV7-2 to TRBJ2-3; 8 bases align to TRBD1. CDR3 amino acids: CASSSDRATDTQYF. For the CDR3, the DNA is TGTGCCAGCAGCTCGGACAGGGCCACAGATACGCAGTATTTT.